Listed below are T cell receptor beta chains from one sample, sequenced in a study of immune evolution from preneoplasia to lung adenocarcinoma. Profiling relied on immunoSEQ multiplex PCR, and the TCRdb table lists in-frame clones only, not all of them. Among 10,000 or so clones listed, around 82% were seen once. Sequenced input: FFPE minimally invasive lung adenocarcinoma tissue. Receptors were obtained from a person aged 70 to 79 with lung adenocarcinoma. CDR3s leave out the opening cysteine and the closing phenylalanine or tryptophan.

v_call	j_call	cdr3_aa
TRBV21-1	TRBJ2-7	ASSKAPLHEQY
TRBV6-1	TRBJ1-1	ASSLGGTRTEAF
TRBV11-1	TRBJ2-2	ASSILNTGELF
TRBV7-6	TRBJ2-2	ASSFSGGSGELF
TRBV30	TRBJ1-2	AWSAGDRDYGYT
TRBV18	TRBJ1-5	ASSPQTGSNQPQH
TRBV2	TRBJ1-4	ASSERGDNEKLF
TRBV6-5	TRBJ2-7	ASRLNHEQY
TRBV11-1	TRBJ2-2	ASSLVGNTGELF
TRBV5-6	TRBJ1-2	ASKSTGHNYGYT
TRBV5-4	TRBJ1-4	ASSLGNRATNEKLF